This T cell receptor (beta chain) was captured in a study of shared T cell receptors in the human thymus. Profiled with immunoSEQ multiplex PCR; TCRdb holds only in-frame clones, not every one. The data hold hundreds of thousands of clones, with 80% to 90% observed a single time. The trim removed 3 bases at V and 7 bases at J, leaving 6 bases unmatched. The CDR3 totals 14 residues. From germline, CDR1 is LNHDA and CDR2 SQIVND (reference sequence). These sequences were also reported in another study, on human thymus T cells.

The gene calls are TRBV19 and TRBJ1-2; the match to TRBD1 covers 9 bases. The specimen was thymocytes. The receptor's source is a girl in the first two years of life with a congenital heart defect. The CDR3 spells CASSMGQGEGGYTF. DNA for the CDR3: TGTGCCAGTAGTATGGGACAGGGTGAAGGTGGCTACACCTTC. Full variable domain (rest looked up from reference TRBV19 and TRBJ1-2): DGGITQSPKYLFRKEGQNVTLSCEQNLNHDAMYWYRQDPGQGLRLIYYSQIVNDFQKGDIAEGYSVSREKKESFPLTVTSAQKNPTAFYLCASSMGQGEGGYTFGSGTRLTVV.